The rows below give T cell receptor beta chains drawn from one sample of a study of response to subunit inactivated influenza vaccine. Each CDR3 protein is one row after TCRdb ran MiXCR on the RT-PCR reads. The sample lists about 780,000 distinct CDR3 sequences; less than 20% were seen once. The source material was PBMCs from blood, sampled roughly 5 days after vaccination. The receptors derive from a man aged 45-65 years who received an inactivated influenza vaccine. Each CDR3 is given with its conserved first and last residue. The D gene is left open where the match is weak. Some rows mark clone size as missing; the rest say once, few, many or name a class of expanded clone.

TRBJ2-1 | NA | TRBV20-1 | few | TGCAGTGCTAGACGGGCGAATGAGCAGTTCTTC | CSARRANEQFF
TRBJ2-7 | NA | TRBV5-6 | many | TGTGCCAGCAGCGCTTTCTCCTACGAGCAGTACTTC | CASSAFSYEQYF
TRBJ2-7 | TRBD2 | TRBV7-9 | few | TGTGCCAGCAGCTCTGAGCGGGAGAGGATATACGAGCAGTACTTC | CASSSERERIYEQYF
TRBJ2-3 | TRBD2 | TRBV24-1 | few | TGTGCCACCAGTGATCGACTAGCGGGAGCGGCAGATACGCAGTATTTT | CATSDRLAGAADTQYF
TRBJ2-3 | TRBD2 | TRBV10-3 | NA | TGTGCCATCAGTGCTAGCGGGGACAGCACAGATACGCAGTATTTT | CAISASGDSTDTQYF
TRBJ2-7 | NA | TRBV6-5 | NA | TGTGCCAGCAGTTACATTAGCGGAAGAAGCTCCTACGAGCAGTACTTC | CASSYISGRSSYEQYF
TRBJ2-1 | NA | TRBV20-1 | many | TGCAGTGCTAGTCAAGGGGCGTATTCCTACAATGAGCAGTTCTTC | CSASQGAYSYNEQFF
TRBJ1-5 | TRBD1 | TRBV6-2/TRBV6-3 | few | TGTGCCAGCAGTTATTTCAGGGGGTATATTCAGCCCCAGCATTTT | CASSYFRGYIQPQHF
TRBJ2-3 | NA | TRBV5-1 | few | TGCGCCAGCAGGGAGTCGGACAACACAGATACGCAGTATTTT | CASRESDNTDTQYF
TRBJ2-1 | TRBD2 | TRBV5-1 | many | TGCGCCAGCAGCTTCGGACTAGCGGGAGGAAGTTATCGGTTCTTC | CASSFGLAGGSYRFF
TRBJ2-1 | TRBD1 | TRBV6-1 | few | TGTGCCAGCAGGGGACAGGACCTAAGCTCCTACAATGAGCAGTTCTTC | CASRGQDLSSYNEQFF
TRBJ1-4 | NA | TRBV24-1 | NA | TGTGCCACCAGTGATATCAACAGGGCAACTAATGAAAAACTGTTTTTT | CATSDINRATNEKLFF
TRBJ1-2 | NA | TRBV5-1 | NA | TGCGCCAGCAGCCTGTCGGGGGACACGGTTTATGGCTACACCTTC | CASSLSGDTVYGYTF
TRBJ2-5 | NA | TRBV27 | NA | TGTGCCAGCAGTTCAGTCTTCGGGCGTCGCTCCTGGGGGGAGACCCAGTACTTC | CASSSVFGRRSWGETQYF